Listed here are 5 T cell receptor beta chains from one sample, sequenced in a study of long-term antiretroviral therapy in people with HIV. This was the immunoSEQ v3.0 assay at survey level. Here immunoSEQ multiplex PCR was the method, and the copy in TCRdb shows in-frame clones only, minus some. Of tens of thousands of clones in the sample, about 94% were seen once. Source: unsorted PBMCs, taken roughly 9.5 years after starting antiretroviral therapy. The receptors derive from a young man with HIV.

The chain uses TRBV13 and TRBJ1-1; D is possibly TRBD1 (6 bases). CDR3 length: 15 residues. CDR1 and CDR2 from the germline V gene are PRHDT and FYEKMQ (reference sequence). Between the trimmed V and J ends, which lost 2 bases and 4 bases, there was a span of 14 bases. Here the CDR3 reads CASSLPAGRGTEAFF. Here the CDR3 DNA reads TGTGCCAGCAGCTTACCCGCGGGCAGGGGCACTGAAGCTTTCTTT.

The rearrangement uses TRBV9 and TRBJ1-3; D unresolved. With 4 bases removed from V and 0 bases from J, the gap between germline ends came to 5 bases. Per germline, CDR1 SGDLS and CDR2 YYNGEE. The CDR3 covers 13 residues. The DNA for the CDR3 is TGTGCCAGCAGCACCCCCTCTGGAAACACCATATATTTT. Encoded protein: CASSTPSGNTIYF.

This chain joins TRBV12-5 and TRBJ2-1, with 8 bases aligning to TRBD2. V shed 2 bases and J 7 bases; nucleotides not matched to a gene: 10. There are 16 residues in the CDR3. CDR1 is LGHNT and CDR2 is FRNRAP in the germline V gene. The chain's CDR3 is CASGLPISGAVNEQFF. The CDR3 DNA follows: TGTGCTAGTGGTTTGCCAATTAGCGGGGCGGTGAATGAGCAGTTCTTC.

For the CDR3, the DNA is TGTGCCAGCAGTGTGAGGCGGGGGGCATCTCTTACCTCCTACGAGCAGTACTTC. It encodes CASSVRRGASLTSYEQYF. The rearrangement joins TRBV2 to TRBJ2-5; 8 nucleotides agree with TRBD2. The tail of the sequence fits TRBJ2-7 better, so the J call may be wrong. CDR3 length: 18 amino acids. Germline CDR1 reads SNHLY; CDR2 reads FYNNEI.

The chain is built from TRBV12-5 and TRBJ1-1, with D possibly matching TRBD1 (5 bases). Germline CDR1 is LGHNT and CDR2 is FRNRAP. Deletions cut 2 bases from V and 4 bases from J, with 17 bases between. The CDR3 has 16 residues. This CDR3 reads CASGLIQGSRVTEAFF. CDR3 in DNA: TGTGCTAGTGGTTTGATCCAGGGAAGCAGGGTCACTGAAGCTTTCTTT.